One T cell receptor beta chain is described in this entry. MiXCR was run by TCRdb on the PCR reads, yielding one entry per CDR3 protein. The sample contains approximately 20,000 distinct CDR3 sequences, around 40% of which appear only once. This sample is drawn from a study of tumor-infiltrating lymphocytes in oesophageal squamous cell carcinoma. Germline V lookup: CDR1 SGHVS, CDR2 FNYEAQ. Unmatched junction bases numbered 9, after V lost 3 bases and J lost 10 bases. The CDR3 runs 14 residues. The chain carries TRBV7-6 and TRBJ2-1, with 7 bases matching TRBD1. This receptor was taken from a male donor with esophageal squamous cell carcinoma. Sequencing was done on a sample of esophageal tumor tissue. The CDR3 region has the DNA TGTGCCAGCAGCTTTGGGACAGCCCGCCGGGAGCAGTTCTTC. This sequence encodes CASSFGTARREQFF.